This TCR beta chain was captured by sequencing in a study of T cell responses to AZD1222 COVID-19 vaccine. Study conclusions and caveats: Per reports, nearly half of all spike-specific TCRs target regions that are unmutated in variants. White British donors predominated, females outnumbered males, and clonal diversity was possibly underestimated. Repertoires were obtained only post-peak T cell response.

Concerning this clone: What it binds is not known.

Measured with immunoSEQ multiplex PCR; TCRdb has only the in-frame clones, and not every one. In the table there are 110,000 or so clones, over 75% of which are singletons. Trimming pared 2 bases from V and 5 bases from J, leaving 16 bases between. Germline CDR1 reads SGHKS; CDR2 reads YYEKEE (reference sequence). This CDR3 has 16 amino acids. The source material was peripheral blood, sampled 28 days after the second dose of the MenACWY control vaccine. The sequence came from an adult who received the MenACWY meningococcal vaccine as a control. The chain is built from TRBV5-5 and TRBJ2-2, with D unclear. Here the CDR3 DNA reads TGTGCCAGCAGCTTTAGACCCGCCCTAGGGACCGGGGAGCTGTTTTTT. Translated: CASSFRPALGTGELFF.